Following are 11 T cell receptor beta chains from one sample sequenced in a study of cytomegalovirus exposure and HLA in healthy donors (TCRdb year 2017). The protocol used for the library was the immunoSEQ multiplex PCR assay. TCRdb re-hosts the immuneACCESS table, in-frame sequences only. Its copies lack some clones; in the studies checked, an unresolved V gene accounts for under half of them, and the cause for the rest is not known. The sample yields around 180,000 clones; more than 80% were counted once. The top ten clones comprise roughly 6.5% of the sample. Material: PBMCs. All receptors derive from a man aged 18-30 years in good health and CMV-seropositive.

The chain couples TRBV2 to TRBJ2-1; tentatively, D is TRBD2 (5 bases). The CDR3 runs 13 residues. V was shortened by 3 bases and J by 5 bases, with 8 bases between the two germline ends. The germline V gene has CDR1 SNHLY and CDR2 FYNNEI. CDR3 sequence: CASSDTRNNEQFF. The CDR3 DNA is TGTGCCAGCAGTGATACTAGAAACAATGAGCAGTTCTTC.

This chain links TRBV5-1 with TRBJ1-2; 8 bases line up with TRBD1. CDR1 SGHRS and CDR2 YFSETQ come from the germline V gene. The CDR3 runs 14 residues. V was clipped by 0 bases and J by 7 bases; unmatched bases: 5. The CDR3 region is CASSLDRGGGGYTF. As DNA, the CDR3 is TGCGCCAGCAGCTTGGACAGGGGGGGTGGTGGCTACACCTTC. The variable domain in full, with the rest retrieved from reference TRBV5-1 and TRBJ1-2, is KAGVTQTPRYLIKTRGQQVTLSCSPISGHRSVSWYQQTPGQGLQFLFEYFSETQRNKGNFPGRFSGRQFSNSRSEMNVSTLELGDSALYLCASSLDRGGGGYTFGSGTRLTVV.

The chain couples TRBV11-3 to TRBJ2-7, with TRBD2 matching over 7 bases. The V segment lost 5 bases and the J segment 1 base; nucleotides outside the gene matches: 8. The V gene's germline CDR1 is SGHNT and CDR2 YENEEA. The CDR3 is 15 residues long. The CDR3 DNA follows: TGTGCCAGCAGCCGTAGGGCGGGAGATTCCTACGAGCAGTACTTC. This codes for CASSRRAGDSYEQYF.

In DNA, the CDR3 is TGTGCCAGCAGCTCGGCCCGGGACAGGGAGGTCTATGGCTACACCTTC. Translating it yields CASSSARDREVYGYTF. V is TRBV5-6 and J is TRBJ1-2; 9 bases line up with TRBD1. V lost 3 bases to trimming and J lost 4 bases; unmatched junction nucleotides: 10. Germline V gives CDR1 SGHDT, CDR2 YYEEEE. The CDR3 is made up of 16 amino acids.

This chain joins TRBV7-2 and TRBJ2-2, with TRBD2 identical over 12 bases. CDR3 length: 15 residues. Germline CDR1 and CDR2: SGHTA and FQGNSA. J gave up 5 bases and V 5 bases, and 3 bases lay outside the gene matches. CDR3 protein: CASSRGLAGTGELFF. Here the CDR3 DNA reads TGTGCCAGCAGCCGAGGACTAGCGGGAACCGGGGAGCTGTTTTTT.

The chain employs TRBV7-9 and TRBJ2-3; weak D call: TRBD2 (6 bases). Trimming removed 3 bases at V and 0 bases at J, with 10 bases between. Germline values: CDR1 SEHNR, CDR2 FQNEAQ (reference sequence). The CDR3 has 15 residues. The CDR3 coding sequence is TGTGCCAGCAGCTTGGAGGGGCAGAGCACAGATACGCAGTATTTT. Encoded protein: CASSLEGQSTDTQYF.

The rearrangement uses TRBV28 and TRBJ2-7; TRBD1 aligns across 12 bases. The V segment lost 6 bases and the J segment 3 bases; nucleotides outside the gene matches: 21. This CDR3 comprises 20 residues. Germline loops: CDR1 MDHEN, CDR2 SYDVKM. The chain's CDR3 is CASSWGQGAWRPQPLYEQYF. CDR3 bases: TGTGCCAGCAGCTGGGGACAGGGGGCTTGGCGACCTCAACCCCTCTACGAGCAGTACTTC.

This chain uses TRBV20-1 with TRBJ2-3; D gene ambiguous. Germline V gene sequence: CDR1 DFQATT, CDR2 SNEGSKA (reference sequence). Trimming removed 1 base from V and 10 bases from J, with 9 bases in between. The CDR3 extends over 11 amino acids. The CDR3 DNA follows: TGCAGTGCTAGAGTACGGAGTGCGCAGTATTTT. Its translation: CSARVRSAQYF.

This clone showed up just a few times. This rearrangement joins TRBV5-1 to TRBJ2-7; 8 positions agree with TRBD1. The germline gives CDR1 SGHRS, CDR2 YFSETQ. This CDR3 is built from 13 residues. Trimming cost V 1 base and J 6 bases; bases outside gene matches: 3. CDR3 bases: TGCGCCAGCAGCTTGAGCACAGGGGGCGAGCAGTACTTC. Protein product: CASSLSTGGEQYF.

This rearrangement joins TRBV15 to TRBJ2-1; TRBD1 matches at 9 bases. Germline CDR1 and CDR2: LNHNV and YYDKDF (reference sequence). The CDR3 consists of 17 residues. V lost 1 base and J lost 6; bases outside the gene matches: 10. In nucleotides, the CDR3 is TGTGCCACCAGCAGAGTTGACAGGGGGTTTGGGCCCAATGAGCAGTTCTTC. Translated, it gives CATSRVDRGFGPNEQFF.

This clone turned up a few times. The gene calls are TRBV5-4 and TRBJ2-3, with D possibly TRBD2 on 6 matching bases. The CDR3 runs to 15 residues. Germline V gene sequence: CDR1 SGHNT, CDR2 YYREEE (reference sequence). Trimming pared 0 bases from V and 3 bases from J, leaving 11 bases between. CDR3 sequence reads: CASSLAGGVTDTQYF. CDR3 nucleotides: TGTGCCAGCAGCTTGGCGGGCGGGGTGACAGATACGCAGTATTTT. The full variable domain, completed using reference TRBV5-4 and TRBJ2-3, is ETGVTQSPTHLIKTRGQQVTLRCSSQSGHNTVSWYQQALGQGPQFIFQYYREEENGRGNFPPRFSGLQFPNYSSELNVNALELDDSALYLCASSLAGGVTDTQYFGPGTRLTVL.